Listed here are 19 T cell receptor beta chains from one sample, sequenced in a study of cytomegalovirus exposure and HLA in healthy donors. The PCR was carried out with 60 Vbeta primers and 13 Jbeta primers. Sequenced by immunoSEQ multiplex PCR; TCRdb stores in-frame clones only, minus some. The sample includes fewer than 20,000 clones, under 90% of them seen just once. The material sequenced was PBMCs. These receptors were taken from a human donor in good health.

In its sample, this clone was seen a few times. The rearrangement joins TRBV6-5 to TRBJ1-2, with D perhaps matching TRBD1 (5 bases). Trimming took 6 bases from V and 7 from J, leaving 12 bases between them. Germline V gene sequence: CDR1 MNHEY, CDR2 SVGAGI. CDR3 size: 12 residues. DNA for the CDR3: TGTGCCAGCAGAGGGGAATTAGCTGGCTACACCTTC. This sequence encodes CASRGELAGYTF.

The chain employs TRBV2 and TRBJ2-3; 7 nucleotides align to TRBD2. The CDR3 has 14 amino acids. Germline assignment: CDR1 SNHLY and CDR2 FYNNEI. As DNA, the CDR3 is TGTGCAAGCGGGATGGATTTGGGGGGAGATACGCAGTATTTT. It is translated as CASGMDLGGDTQYF. Using reference TRBV2 and TRBJ2-3 for the parts outside the CDR3, the full variable domain is EPEVTQTPSHQVTQMGQEVILRCVPISNHLYFYWYRQILGQKVEFLVSFYNNEISEKSEIFDDQFSVERPDGSNFTLKIRSTKLEDSAMYFCASGMDLGGDTQYFGPGTRLTVL.

The chain joins TRBV5-5 to TRBJ2-7; 10 bases line up with TRBD1. Germline CDR1 is SGHKS and CDR2 is YYEKEE (reference sequence). V was clipped by 6 bases and J by 6 bases; unmatched bases: 6. The CDR3 covers 13 residues. The CDR3 DNA is TGTGCCAGCATCACAGGACAGGGGGGCGAGCAGTACTTC. This encodes CASITGQGGEQYF.

The chain employs TRBV7-6 and TRBJ2-7; 8 nucleotides agree with TRBD2. Per germline, CDR1 SGHVS and CDR2 FNYEAQ. The ends lost 4 bases at V and 0 bases at J; junction bases unmatched: 5. The CDR3 length is 15 residues. CDR3 coding DNA: TGTGCCAGCAGCTCCTCCAGCGGGAGCTCCTACGAGCAGTACTTC. Translation gives CASSSSSGSSYEQYF.

The chain carries TRBV6-6 and TRBJ1-2, with a tentative D call TRBD1 (6 bases). Deletions cut 0 bases from V and 8 bases from J, with 13 bases between. In germline, CDR1 is MNHNY, CDR2 SVGAGI (reference sequence). CDR3 length: 14 residues. As DNA, the CDR3 is TGTGCCAGCAGTTACTCGGGCACAGGGCAAGGCTACACCTTC. This sequence encodes CASSYSGTGQGYTF.

J is TRBJ2-6 and V is TRBV7-2; tentatively, D is TRBD1 (6 bases). The CDR3 is 17 residues long. Germline-derived CDR1 and CDR2 are SGHTA and FQGNSA. The germline V and J ends were trimmed by 5 bases and 2 bases, with 16 bases remaining between them. CDR3 residues: CASSAKGRGTGANVLTF. In nucleotides, the CDR3 is TGTGCCAGCAGCGCCAAGGGCAGGGGTACTGGGGCCAACGTCCTGACTTTC.

The sample holds one count of this clone. The chain uses TRBV7-2 and TRBJ2-5; 7 nucleotides match TRBD1. V shed 4 bases and J 2 bases; nucleotides not matched to a gene: 7. This CDR3 spans 15 amino acids. Looked up from germline, CDR1 is SGHTA and CDR2 is FQGNSA. CDR3 coding DNA: TGTGCCAGCAGCTACTTGCCGGGACAGCAAGAGACCCAGTACTTC. Amino acids: CASSYLPGQQETQYF. The full variable domain, in which reference TRBV7-2 and TRBJ2-5 provide the parts outside the CDR3, is GAGVSQSPSNKVTEKGKDVELRCDPISGHTALYWYRQSLGQGLEFLIYFQGNSAPDKSGLPSDRFSAERTGGSVSTLTIQRTQQEDSAVYLCASSYLPGQQETQYFGPGTRLLVL.

The chain joins TRBV4-1 to TRBJ1-5; a possible D gene is TRBD1 (6 bases). Germline V gene sequence: CDR1 MGHRA, CDR2 YSYEKL. This CDR3 is built from 15 residues. Trimming removed 0 bases from V and 3 bases from J, with 9 bases in between. CDR3 sequence: CASSQDRTDNQPQHF. CDR3 DNA sequence: TGCGCCAGCAGCCAAGATCGGACAGACAATCAGCCCCAGCATTTT.

This clone was seen only a few times. CDR3 bases: TGTGCCAGCAGCCAAAGCCCCCGGGACAGGGAAGGGGGGGACTATGGCTACACCTTC. Amino acid sequence: CASSQSPRDREGGDYGYTF. The chain combines TRBV21-1 with TRBJ1-2; the DNA was not compared with TRBD1, the D call given in the table. TRBV21-1 is listed as a pseudogene. The CDR3 is 19 residues long.

This clone was recorded once. The chain joins TRBV7-3 to TRBJ2-1; 7 bases align to TRBD2. This CDR3 is 15 amino acids long. Germline trimming cut 2 bases from V and 0 bases from J; bases unmatched to any gene: 1. From germline, CDR1 is SGHTA and CDR2 FQGTGA. In DNA form, the CDR3 reads TGTGCCAGCAGCTTAGGCGGGGGCTCCTACAATGAGCAGTTCTTC. This sequence encodes CASSLGGGSYNEQFF.

The rearrangement joins TRBV5-6 to TRBJ2-5, with 9 bases lining up with TRBD1. This CDR3 has 14 residues. Germline CDR1 reads SGHDT; CDR2 reads YYEEEE. V shed 5 bases, J shed 1 base, and the junction held 3 bases outside the gene matches. DNA for the CDR3: TGTGCCAGCAGACCGACAGGGGGCCAAGAGACCCAGTACTTC. Residues: CASRPTGGQETQYF.

The gene calls are TRBV2 and TRBJ2-5; 11 bases are shared with TRBD2. Germline CDR1 and CDR2: SNHLY and FYNNEI. The junction had 5 bases not matched to a gene; V was cut back by 3 bases and J by 5 bases. This CDR3 is built from 15 residues. The CDR3 here is CASSELAGGRETQYF. DNA of the CDR3: TGTGCCAGCAGTGAGCTAGCGGGGGGTAGGGAGACCCAGTACTTC.

The chain joins TRBV4-2 to TRBJ2-4; D gene unclear. This CDR3 contains 16 residues. Between the trimmed V and J ends, which lost 0 bases and 4 bases, there was a span of 13 bases. Looked up from germline, CDR1 is LGHNA and CDR2 is YNFKEQ. The CDR3 sequence is CASSQEEVSGKNIQYF. CDR3 coding DNA: TGTGCCAGCAGCCAAGAAGAGGTTTCCGGGAAAAACATTCAGTACTTC.

The V gene is TRBV11-2, the J gene TRBJ2-3; TRBD2 is a possible D gene (5 bases). Between the trimmed V and J ends, which lost 1 base and 1 base, there was a span of 15 bases. In germline, CDR1 is SGHAT, CDR2 FQNNGV. The CDR3 spans 17 residues. The CDR3 loop is CASSLGISGMGTDTQYF. The CDR3, as DNA: TGTGCCAGCAGCTTAGGGATATCGGGGATGGGCACAGATACGCAGTATTTT. Full variable domain (missing parts from reference TRBV11-2 and TRBJ2-3): EAGVAQSPRYKIIEKRQSVAFWCNPISGHATLYWYQQILGQGPKLLIQFQNNGVVDDSQLPKDRFSAERLKGVDSTLKIQPAKLEDSAVYLCASSLGISGMGTDTQYFGPGTRLTVL.

The gene calls are TRBV19 and TRBJ2-1; 13 bases are shared with TRBD2. The CDR3 runs 15 residues. The V gene's germline CDR1 is LNHDA and CDR2 SQIVND (reference sequence). V lost 5 bases to trimming and J lost 4 bases; unmatched junction nucleotides: 2. DNA of the CDR3: TGTGCCAGTAGTGGGACTAGCGGGGTGTACAATGAGCAGTTCTTC. This translates into CASSGTSGVYNEQFF. The full variable domain, with the rest looked up from reference TRBV19 and TRBJ2-1, is DGGITQSPKYLFRKEGQNVTLSCEQNLNHDAMYWYRQDPGQGLRLIYYSQIVNDFQKGDIAEGYSVSREKKESFPLTVTSAQKNPTAFYLCASSGTSGVYNEQFFGPGTRLTVL.

As for this clone: Other DNA sequences of this sample code for an identical CDR3. The rearrangement uses TRBV5-1 and TRBJ2-7, with 7 nucleotides matching TRBD1. CDR3 size: 16 residues. Germline trimming cut 0 bases from V and 4 bases from J; bases unmatched to any gene: 10. Germline loops: CDR1 SGHRS, CDR2 YFSETQ. CDR3 amino acids: CASSLGHRDSSYEQYF. The CDR3 DNA follows: TGCGCCAGCAGCTTGGGACACCGGGACAGTAGTTACGAGCAGTACTTC.

The CDR3 is CASSPPGISTDTQYF. The CDR3 bases are TGTGCCAGCAGCCCCCCAGGAATTAGCACAGATACGCAGTATTTT. The rearrangement joins TRBV6-5 to TRBJ2-3; D call uncertain. CDR3 length: 15 residues. In germline, CDR1 is MNHEY, CDR2 SVGAGI. The V and J ends lost 6 bases and 0 bases respectively, with 13 bases between them.

J is TRBJ2-1 and V is TRBV6-6; D unresolved. V shed 6 bases and J shed 7 bases, with 10 bases lying between them. Germline V gene data show CDR1 as MNHNY and CDR2 as SVGAGI (reference sequence). The CDR3 contains 12 residues. In DNA, the CDR3 is TGTGCCAGCAGGGTACATCTTAATGAGCAGTTCTTC. This translates into CASRVHLNEQFF.

There are a few counts of this clone. V gene TRBV6-6 combines with J gene TRBJ2-1, with a tentative D call TRBD1 (5 bases). Trimming stripped 6 bases from V and 5 bases from J, with 20 bases between. CDR3 length equals 16 residues. CDR1 MNHNY and CDR2 SVGAGI come from the germline V gene (reference sequence). The CDR3 sequence: CASRSTGTETHNEQFF. CDR3 sequence (DNA): TGTGCCAGCAGGTCAACAGGAACTGAAACCCACAATGAGCAGTTCTTC.